This T cell receptor beta chain was observed in a study of OX40 agonist ivuxolimab in advanced cancers. About the investigation overall: Ivuxolimab was a fully human IgG2 agonistic monoclonal antibody targeting the costimulatory receptor OX40 (CD134). The dose-escalation cohort was approximately 83% male with a mean age of about 58 years, ranging from roughly 23 to 80. The paper describes the monotherapy dose-escalation part (N of about 52 patients) of the phase I trial of ivuxolimab. Among the approximately 54 dose-escalation patients, 19 had hepatocellular carcinoma, roughly 15 melanoma, 9 renal cell carcinoma and 9 head and neck cancer. Three dose-escalation patients achieved partial responses, one with hepatocellular carcinoma and two with cutaneous melanoma. Intravenous ivuxolimab was administered to patients every 2 weeks at six dose levels: 0.01, 0.1, 0.3, 1.5, 3 and 10 mg/kg. Prior anti-PD-1, anti-PD-L1 or anti-CTLA-4 therapy was permitted, and approximately 39% of dose-escalation patients had received checkpoint inhibitors. The point of sequencing TCRbeta in the periphery was to test whether ivuxolimab changed TCR sequence diversity and drove clonal T-cell expansion.

As regards this clone: No antigen is known for it. Qualities for individual bases were not recorded, and no much larger clone is one base off.

The trial excluded patients who had a history of autoimmune disease or who were on systemic immunosuppression. Peripheral blood for TCR sequencing was collected from all dose cohorts at baseline, on cycle 4 day 1, and on cycle 7 day 1. Samples were obtained from an open-label, multicenter, first-in-human phase I dose-escalation trial of ivuxolimab. Adults with locally advanced or metastatic melanoma, renal cell, hepatocellular, or head and neck squamous cell carcinoma were enrolled in the trial. Before TCR sequencing, CD4+ T cells and CD8+ T cells were sorted from peripheral blood as separate populations. Compared with germline, V lacks 3 bases and J lacks 11 bases; bases without a gene match: 10. The CDR1 and CDR2 encoded by the germline V gene (reference sequence) are MNHEY and SMNVEV. The CDR3, from cysteine to phenylalanine, totals 14 residues. This entry keeps only the CDR3 DNA: 42 bases, framed from base 1.

Genomic DNA was extracted from sorted cells for sequencing of the TCRbeta CDR3 region. The immunoSEQ Assay was used for sequencing of TCRbeta CDR3 regions. TCRdb took over this immuneACCESS table, retaining in-frame rearrangements with V and J assigned. Such tables are incomplete; in checked studies, under half of the missing clones stem from an unresolved V gene, and the remainder is unexplained. The sample contains 35,000 to 50,000 clones, 75% to 90% of them found a single time. Roughly 0.55% of the sample comes from the top ten. On the study overall, not on this receptor specifically: The antigen specificity of the peripheral T cells that underwent clonal expansion was not determined. After ivuxolimab, more expanded clones were found on average in CD8+ T cells than in CD4+ T cells. Low levels of normalized T-cell clonal expansion were also seen in some patients who did not respond. In the 0.1-3.0 mg/kg groups, partial responders had among the lowest normalized peripheral clonal expansion, particularly in CD8+ T cells. At doses of 0.1 to 3.0 mg/kg, clonal expansion of both CD4+ and CD8+ T cells in blood was seen between baseline and week 6.

Sequenced material: CD4+ or CD8+ T cells sorted from blood, taken in a trial of the OX40 agonist ivuxolimab. The chain employs TRBV27 and TRBJ1-1; 9 bases in the junction line up with TRBD1. The receptor was derived from an adult with an advanced solid tumor such as melanoma, head and neck, liver or kidney cancer. The encoded CDR3 is CASSLSRDRVRAFF. The nucleotide sequence reads TGTGCCAGCAGTTTGTCCCGGGACAGGGTACGGGCTTTCTTT.